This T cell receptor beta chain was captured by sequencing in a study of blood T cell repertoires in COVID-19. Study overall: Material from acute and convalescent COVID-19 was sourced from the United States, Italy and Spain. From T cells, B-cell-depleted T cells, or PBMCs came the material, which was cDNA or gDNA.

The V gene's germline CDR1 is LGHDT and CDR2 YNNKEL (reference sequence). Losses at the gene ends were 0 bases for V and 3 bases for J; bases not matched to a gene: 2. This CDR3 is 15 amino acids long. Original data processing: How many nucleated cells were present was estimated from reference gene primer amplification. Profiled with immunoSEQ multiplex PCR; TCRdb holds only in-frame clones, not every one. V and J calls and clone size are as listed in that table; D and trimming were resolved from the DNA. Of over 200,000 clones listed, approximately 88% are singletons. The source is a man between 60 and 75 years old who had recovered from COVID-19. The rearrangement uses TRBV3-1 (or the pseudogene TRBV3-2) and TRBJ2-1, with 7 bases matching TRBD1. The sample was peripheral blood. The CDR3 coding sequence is TGTGCCAGCAGCCAAGAAGGACAGGACTACAATGAGCAGTTCTTC. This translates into CASSQEGQDYNEQFF.